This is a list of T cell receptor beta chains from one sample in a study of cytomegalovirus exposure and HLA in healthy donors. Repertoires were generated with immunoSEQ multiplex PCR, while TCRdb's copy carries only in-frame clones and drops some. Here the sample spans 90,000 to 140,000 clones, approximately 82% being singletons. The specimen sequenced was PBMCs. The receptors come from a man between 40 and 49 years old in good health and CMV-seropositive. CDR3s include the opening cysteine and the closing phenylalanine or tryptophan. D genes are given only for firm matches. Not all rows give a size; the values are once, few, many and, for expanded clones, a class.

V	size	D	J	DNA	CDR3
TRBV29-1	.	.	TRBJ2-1	TGCAGCTACCGGGACTTCTACAATGAGCAGTTCTTC	CSYRDFYNEQFF
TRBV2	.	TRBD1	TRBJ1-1	TGTGCCAGCAGCTCACAGGGGGCCGGGAACACTGAAGCTTTCTTT	CASSSQGAGNTEAFF
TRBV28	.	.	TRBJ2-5	TGTGCCAGCAGCAGAGCGGCAGGAGAGACCCAGTACTTC	CASSRAAGETQYF
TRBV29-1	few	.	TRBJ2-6	TGCAGCTACAGGGAGGGTAGCTCTGGGGCCAACGGCCTGACTTTC	CSYREGSSGANGLTF
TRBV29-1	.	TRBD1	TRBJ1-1	TGCAGCGTTGTACCACAGGGGGCTGCTGAAGCTTTCTTT	CSVVPQGAAEAFF
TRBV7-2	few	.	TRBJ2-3	TGTGCCAGCAATTGGGGCAGAATCACAGATACGCAGTATTTT	CASNWGRITDTQYF
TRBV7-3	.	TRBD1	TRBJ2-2	TGTGCCAGCAGCTACGCACCGGGACAGGGCACCGGGGAGCTGTTTTTT	CASSYAPGQGTGELFF
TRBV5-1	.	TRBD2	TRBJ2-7	TGCGCCAGCAGCTTGGAAGGGCTAGCGGGCAACTACGAGCAGTACTTC	CASSLEGLAGNYEQYF
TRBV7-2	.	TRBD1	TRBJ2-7	TGTGCCAGCAGCTTAGCGATGGGACAGGGGCCGTTCTCCTACGAGCAGTACTTC	CASSLAMGQGPFSYEQYF
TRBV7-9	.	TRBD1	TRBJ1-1	TGTGCCAGCGGAAACAGGGGCACTGAAGCTTTCTTT	CASGNRGTEAFF
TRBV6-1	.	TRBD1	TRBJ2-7	TGTGCCAGCAGTGTAACCGGGACAGGGCTATACGAGCAGTACTTC	CASSVTGTGLYEQYF
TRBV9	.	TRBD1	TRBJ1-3	TGTGCCAGCACCGGGACAGGGACGTTCTTTCCTGGAAACACCATATATTTT	CASTGTGTFFPGNTIYF
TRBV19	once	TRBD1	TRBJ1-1	TGTGCCAGTAGTATGGGACAGGGAATCACTGAAGCTTTCTTT	CASSMGQGITEAFF
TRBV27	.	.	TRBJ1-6	TGTGCCAGCAGTAGACTGAATTCACCCCTCCACTTT	CASSRLNSPLHF
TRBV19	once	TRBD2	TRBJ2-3	TGTGCCAGTGGACTAGCCGGATCAGATACGCAGTATTTT	CASGLAGSDTQYF
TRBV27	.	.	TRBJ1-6	TGTGCCAGCAGTTCCCGACAGAATCCCAGCTCCTATAATTCACCCCTCCACTTT	CASSSRQNPSSYNSPLHF
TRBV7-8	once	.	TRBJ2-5	TGTGCCAGCAGCTTAGTTCGGGAGACCCAGTACTTC	CASSLVRETQYF
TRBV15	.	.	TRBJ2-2	TGTGCCACCAGCAGAGGAGTAGCCGGGGAGCTGTTTTTT	CATSRGVAGELFF
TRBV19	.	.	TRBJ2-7	TGTGCCAGTAGCTCGACACAGCCCTACGAGCAGTACTTC	CASSSTQPYEQYF
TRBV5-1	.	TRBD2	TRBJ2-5	TGCGCCAGCAGCCTCCAAGCGGGAGCAAGGGAGACCCAGTACTTC	CASSLQAGARETQYF
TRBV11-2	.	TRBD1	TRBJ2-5	TGTGCCAGCAGCCGCTTGGGACAGATTACAAGGGAGACCCAGTACTTC	CASSRLGQITRETQYF
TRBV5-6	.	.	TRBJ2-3	TGTGCCAGCAGCTTGGGGGGAGGAGGGAAGGCAGATACGCAGTATTTT	CASSLGGGGKADTQYF
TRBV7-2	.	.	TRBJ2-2	TGTGCCAGCGCGGCTAGGTTCGGGGAGCTGTTTTTT	CASAARFGELFF
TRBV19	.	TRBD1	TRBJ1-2	TGTGCCAGTAGTTGGGACAGGGGTGTTGGCTACACCTTC	CASSWDRGVGYTF
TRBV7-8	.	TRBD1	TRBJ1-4	TGTGCCAGCAGCTTAGAGGGGACAGGGGCCGGGGGTGAAAAACTGTTTTTT	CASSLEGTGAGGEKLFF
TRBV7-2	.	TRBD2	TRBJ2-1	TGTGCCAGCAGCCCTAGCGGGGGCCGCTACAATGAGCAGTTCTTC	CASSPSGGRYNEQFF
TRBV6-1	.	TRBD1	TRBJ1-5	TGTGCCAGCAGTGGCCGGACAGGGGGCGCGGGTAATCAGCCCCAGCATTTT	CASSGRTGGAGNQPQHF
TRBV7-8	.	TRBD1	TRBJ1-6	TGTGCCAGCAGCTTAAAGGACAGGGTTAATTCACCCCTCCACTTT	CASSLKDRVNSPLHF
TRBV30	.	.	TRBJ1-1	TGTGCCTGGAGTATCGGCGGGGGGAACACTGAAGCTTTCTTT	CAWSIGGGNTEAFF
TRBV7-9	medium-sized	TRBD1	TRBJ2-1	TGTGCCAGCAGCCCTAGGCGTTTCGGGCAGGGGGCAGGTGAGCAGTTCTTC	CASSPRRFGQGAGEQFF
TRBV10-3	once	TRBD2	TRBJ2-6	TGTGCCATCAGCCTACTAGCGGGAGGCCTCTCTGGGGCCAACGTCCTGACTTTC	CAISLLAGGLSGANVLTF
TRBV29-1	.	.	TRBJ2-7	TGCAGCGTTGAGGTGGACAAGGCACCCTACGAGCAGTACTTC	CSVEVDKAPYEQYF
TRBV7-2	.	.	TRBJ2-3	TGTGCCAGCAGCTTAGTACGCGGGAGCACAGATACGCAGTATTTT	CASSLVRGSTDTQYF
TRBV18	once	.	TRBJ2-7	TGTGCCAGCTCACCAGGGAGTGTCTACGAGCAGTACTTC	CASSPGSVYEQYF
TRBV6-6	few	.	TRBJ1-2	TGTGCCACCCGATTTTTGACAGACCTCCGGTATGGCTACACCTTC	CATRFLTDLRYGYTF
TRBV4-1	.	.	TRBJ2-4	TGCGCCAGCAGCCAAGACTCTGTCAGTCAGTACTTC	CASSQDSVSQYF
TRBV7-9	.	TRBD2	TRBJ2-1	TGTGCCAGCAGCTTCCAGCGGGGGGGTCCGGGAAATGAGCAGTTCTTC	CASSFQRGGPGNEQFF
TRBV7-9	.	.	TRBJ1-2	TGTGCCAGCAGCCCCGGGGGGGATTTCTATGGCTACACCTTC	CASSPGGDFYGYTF
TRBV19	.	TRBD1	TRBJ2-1	TGTGCCAGTAGTATTGCTACAGGGGTGGAGCAGTTCTTC	CASSIATGVEQFF
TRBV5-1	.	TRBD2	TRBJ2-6	TGCGCCAGCAGCGCGGGAGGGGGCGCTGGGGCCAACGGCCTGACTTTC	CASSAGGGAGANGLTF
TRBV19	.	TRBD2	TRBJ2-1	TGTGCCAGTAGTACTTTCGCGGGGGTTTACAATGAGCAGTTCTTC	CASSTFAGVYNEQFF
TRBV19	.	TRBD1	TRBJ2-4	TGTGCCAGTGGAGGACAGGGGAAAAACATTCAGTACTTC	CASGGQGKNIQYF
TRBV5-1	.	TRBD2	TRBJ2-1	TGCGCCAGCAGCTCCTTAGCGGGAGGCGGGGGCAATGAGCAGTTCTTC	CASSSLAGGGGNEQFF
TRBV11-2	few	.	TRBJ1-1	TGTGCCAGCAGCCTGGACAGTCGGGGGGACGCTTTCTTT	CASSLDSRGDAFF
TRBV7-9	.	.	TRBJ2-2	TGTGCCAGCAGCTTAGGAATGGTCGGGGAAAACACCGGGGAGCTGTTTTTT	CASSLGMVGENTGELFF
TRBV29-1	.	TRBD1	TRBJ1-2	TGCAGCGTTGAGAGGGACAGGGCTTATGGCTACACCTTC	CSVERDRAYGYTF
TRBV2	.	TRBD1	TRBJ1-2	TGTGCCAGCACCATACCTCGGGACAGGGGCCCTAACTATGGCTACACCTTC	CASTIPRDRGPNYGYTF
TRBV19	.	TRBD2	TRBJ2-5	TGTGCCAGTAGTAAGGTAGCGGGAATTTGGAGGGAGACCCAGTACTTC	CASSKVAGIWRETQYF
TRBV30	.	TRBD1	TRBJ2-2	TGTGCCTGGAGAGCCCCCGGACAGGGGAACACCGGGGAGCTGTTTTTT	CAWRAPGQGNTGELFF
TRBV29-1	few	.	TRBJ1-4	TGCAGCGTCGTGTTCTTTGAAAAACTGTTTTTT	CSVVFFEKLFF
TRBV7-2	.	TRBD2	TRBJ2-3	TGTGCCAGCACCCTAATAACTAGCGGGGGGCTCTTTTTT	CASTLITSGGLFF
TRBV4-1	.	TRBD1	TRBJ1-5	TGCGCCAGCAGCCCAGTTACAGGGGCTACCAATCAGCCCCAGCATTTT	CASSPVTGATNQPQHF
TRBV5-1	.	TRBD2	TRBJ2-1	TGCGCCAGCAGCTTGGCCCGAGCGGGAGGTGGGAATGAGCAGTTCTTC	CASSLARAGGGNEQFF